The 4 T cell receptor beta chains reported below all come from one sample, sequenced in a study of naive and memory T cell subsets (dated by TCRdb to between 2016 and 2019). Libraries came from UMI-ligation and nested PCR. Sequenced on an Illumina MiSeq. The beta constant-region primer was an equimolar mix of two oligonucleotides covering both TRBC1 and TRBC2. The public reads were run again by TCRdb, first through fastp at Q25 and then through MiXCR, and only productive beta chains were kept. Entries that share a CDR3 protein sequence are merged under the most common genes and DNA. The sample profile shows tens of thousands of distinct CDR3 sequences; 13% of them were found once. Together, the top ten hold roughly 0.84% of the sample. The source material was central memory CD4+ T cells from blood. The cell subset or site label for this specimen denotes: central memory, CD45RA- CD27+. The source is a human donor in good health.

A few counts support this clonotype. The rearrangement uses TRBV5-1 and TRBJ2-7, with 8 positions matching TRBD2. Germline trimming cut 5 bases from V and 5 bases from J; bases unmatched to any gene: 9. CDR1 and CDR2 (germline): SGHRS, YFSETQ. The CDR3 is 14 amino acids. Here the CDR3 reads CASRRGGPSDEQYF. CDR3 sequence (DNA): TGCGCCAGCAGACGCGGGGGGCCTAGTGACGAGCAGTACTTC.

The chain has TRBV6-5 and TRBJ2-3, with TRBD2 matching 10 bases. This CDR3 has 13 amino acids. The ends lost 6 bases at V and 15 bases at J; junction bases unmatched: 12. Germline V gene sequence: CDR1 MNHEY, CDR2 SVGAGI. The CDR3 loop reads CASRRLLAGEDYF. The CDR3 DNA follows: TGTGCCAGCAGGAGACTGCTAGCGGGAGAGGATTATTTT.

The chain uses TRBV18 and TRBJ1-1; D gene ambiguous. V was pared by 2 bases and J by 3 bases, with 10 bases between. This CDR3 has 14 amino acids. CDR1 KGHSH and CDR2 LQKENI come from the germline V gene. The CDR3: CASSPGQMYTEAFF. CDR3 bases: TGTGCCAGCTCACCAGGTCAGATGTACACTGAAGCTTTCTTT.

Points on this clonotype: A much larger clone sits a single nucleotide away, making a read error possible. V and J are TRBV6-1 and TRBJ2-7, with D maybe TRBD2 (5 bases). This CDR3 has 11 amino acids. Germline CDR1 reads MNHNS; CDR2 reads SASEGT. CDR3 amino acids: CVSRSGYEQYF. CDR3 DNA sequence: TGTGTCAGCAGATCGGGGTATGAGCAGTACTTC.